This T cell receptor beta chain was documented in a study of T cells after yellow fever vaccination. From the 5' RACE reads, TCRdb called clonotypes with MiXCR, one entry per CDR3 protein. The sample carries about 330,000 distinct CDR3 sequences, 6.8% recorded once. The CDR3 spans 10 residues. Germline V lookup: CDR1 LNHNV, CDR2 YYDKDF (reference sequence). Between the trimmed V and J ends, which lost 6 bases and 7 bases, there was a span of 4 bases. The receptor was derived from a man between 18 and 35 years old who received the YFV17D yellow fever vaccine. The rearrangement uses TRBV15 and TRBJ1-5; D unresolved. The starting material was PBMCs, obtained approximately 40 days after the first yellow fever vaccination. In nucleotides, the CDR3 is TGTGCCACCAGGTGGCAGCCCCAGCATTTT. It yields the protein CATRWQPQHF.